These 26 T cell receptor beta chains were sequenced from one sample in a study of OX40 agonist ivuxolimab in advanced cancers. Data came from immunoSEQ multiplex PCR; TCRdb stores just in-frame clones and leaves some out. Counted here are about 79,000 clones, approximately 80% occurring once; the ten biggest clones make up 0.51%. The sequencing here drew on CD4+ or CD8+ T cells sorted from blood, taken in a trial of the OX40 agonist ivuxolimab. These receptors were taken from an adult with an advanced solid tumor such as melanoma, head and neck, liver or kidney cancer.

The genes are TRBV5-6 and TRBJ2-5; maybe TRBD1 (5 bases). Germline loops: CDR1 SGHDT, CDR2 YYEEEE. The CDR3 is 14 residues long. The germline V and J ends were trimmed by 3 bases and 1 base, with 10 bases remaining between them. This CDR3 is CASSWRDSQETQYF. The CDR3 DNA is TGTGCCAGCAGCTGGCGAGACAGCCAAGAGACCCAGTACTTC.

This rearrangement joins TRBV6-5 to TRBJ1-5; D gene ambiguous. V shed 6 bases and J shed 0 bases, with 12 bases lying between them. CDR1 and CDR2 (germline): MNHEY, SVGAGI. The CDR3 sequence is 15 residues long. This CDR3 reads CASSPTVYSNQPQHF. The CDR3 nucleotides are TGTGCCAGCAGCCCCACTGTCTATAGCAATCAGCCCCAGCATTTT.

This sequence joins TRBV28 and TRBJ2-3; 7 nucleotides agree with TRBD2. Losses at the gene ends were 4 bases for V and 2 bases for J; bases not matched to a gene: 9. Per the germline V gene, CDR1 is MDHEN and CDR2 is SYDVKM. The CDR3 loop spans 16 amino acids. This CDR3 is CASSSPGGRDTDTQYF. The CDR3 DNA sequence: TGTGCCAGCAGTTCCCCCGGGGGGAGGGACACAGATACGCAGTATTTT.

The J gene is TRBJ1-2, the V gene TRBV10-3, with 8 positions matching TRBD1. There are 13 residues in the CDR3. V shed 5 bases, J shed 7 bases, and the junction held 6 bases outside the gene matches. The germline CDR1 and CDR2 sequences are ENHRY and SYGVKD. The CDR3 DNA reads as TGTGCCATCAGTTCGACAGGGGTGGTTGGCTACACCTTC. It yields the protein CAISSTGVVGYTF.

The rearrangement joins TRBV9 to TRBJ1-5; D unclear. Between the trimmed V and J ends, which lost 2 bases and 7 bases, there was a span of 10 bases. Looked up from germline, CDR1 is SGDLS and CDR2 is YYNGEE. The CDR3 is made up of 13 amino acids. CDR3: CASSVGQNQPQHF. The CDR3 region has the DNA TGTGCCAGCAGCGTTGGCCAAAACCAGCCCCAGCATTTT.

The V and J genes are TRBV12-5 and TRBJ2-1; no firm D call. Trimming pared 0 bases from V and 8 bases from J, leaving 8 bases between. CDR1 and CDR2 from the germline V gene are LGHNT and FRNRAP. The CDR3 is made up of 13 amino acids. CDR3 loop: CASGLVGRHEQFF. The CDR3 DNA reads TGTGCTAGTGGTTTGGTAGGGCGACATGAGCAGTTCTTC.

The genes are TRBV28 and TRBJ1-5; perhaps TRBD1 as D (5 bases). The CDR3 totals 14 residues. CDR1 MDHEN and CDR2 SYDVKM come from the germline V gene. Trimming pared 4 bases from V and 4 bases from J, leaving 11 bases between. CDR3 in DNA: TGTGCCAGCAGTTCACCGGGACTTAATCAGCCCCAGCATTTT. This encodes CASSSPGLNQPQHF.

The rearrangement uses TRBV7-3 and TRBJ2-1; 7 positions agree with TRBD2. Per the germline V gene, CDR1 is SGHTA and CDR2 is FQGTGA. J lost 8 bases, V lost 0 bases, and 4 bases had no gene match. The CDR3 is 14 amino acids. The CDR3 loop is CASSLTAGMDEQFF. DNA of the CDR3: TGTGCCAGCAGCTTAACAGCGGGGATGGATGAGCAGTTCTTC. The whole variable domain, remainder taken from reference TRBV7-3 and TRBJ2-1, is GAGVSQTPSNKVTEKGKYVELRCDPISGHTALYWYRQSLGQGPEFLIYFQGTGAADDSGLPNDRFFAVRPEGSVSTLKIQRTERGDSAVYLCASSLTAGMDEQFFGPGTRLTVL.

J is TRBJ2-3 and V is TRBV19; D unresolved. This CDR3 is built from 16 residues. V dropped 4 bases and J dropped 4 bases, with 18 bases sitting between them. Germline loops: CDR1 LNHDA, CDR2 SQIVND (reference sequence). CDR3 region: CASSTDPGLLPDTQYF. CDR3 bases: TGTGCCAGTAGTACCGATCCGGGCCTCTTACCAGATACGCAGTATTTT.

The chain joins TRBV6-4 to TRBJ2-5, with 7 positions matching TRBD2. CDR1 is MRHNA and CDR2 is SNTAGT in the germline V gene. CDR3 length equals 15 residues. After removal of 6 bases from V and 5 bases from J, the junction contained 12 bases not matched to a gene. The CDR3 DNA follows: TGTGCCAGCAGCGTGCGGGGCGGACTAGGGGAGACCCAGTACTTC. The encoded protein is CASSVRGGLGETQYF.

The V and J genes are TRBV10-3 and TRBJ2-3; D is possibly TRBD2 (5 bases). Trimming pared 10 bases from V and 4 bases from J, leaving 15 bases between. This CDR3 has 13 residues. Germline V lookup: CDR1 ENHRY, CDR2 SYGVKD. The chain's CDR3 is CATYEGRSDTQYF. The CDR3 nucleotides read TGTGCCACCTACGAGGGCCGATCAGATACGCAGTATTTT.

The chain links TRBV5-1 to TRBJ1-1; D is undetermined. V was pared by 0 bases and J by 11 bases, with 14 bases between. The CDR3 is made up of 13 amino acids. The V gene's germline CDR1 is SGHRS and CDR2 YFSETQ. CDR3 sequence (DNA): TGCGCCAGCAGCTTGGGCTCAGGTGGAAGGGCTTTCTTT. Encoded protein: CASSLGSGGRAFF. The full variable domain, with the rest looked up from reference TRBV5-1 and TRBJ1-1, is KAGVTQTPRYLIKTRGQQVTLSCSPISGHRSVSWYQQTPGQGLQFLFEYFSETQRNKGNFPGRFSGRQFSNSRSEMNVSTLELGDSALYLCASSLGSGGRAFFGQGTRLTVV.

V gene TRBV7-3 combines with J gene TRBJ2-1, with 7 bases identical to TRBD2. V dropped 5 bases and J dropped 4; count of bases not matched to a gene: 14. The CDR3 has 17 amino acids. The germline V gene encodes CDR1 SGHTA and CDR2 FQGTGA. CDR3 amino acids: CASSPNPRLAVYNEQFF. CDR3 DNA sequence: TGTGCCAGCAGCCCTAACCCCCGGCTAGCGGTGTACAATGAGCAGTTCTTC. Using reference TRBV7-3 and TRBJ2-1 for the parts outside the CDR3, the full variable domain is GAGVSQTPSNKVTEKGKYVELRCDPISGHTALYWYRQSLGQGPEFLIYFQGTGAADDSGLPNDRFFAVRPEGSVSTLKIQRTERGDSAVYLCASSPNPRLAVYNEQFFGPGTRLTVL.

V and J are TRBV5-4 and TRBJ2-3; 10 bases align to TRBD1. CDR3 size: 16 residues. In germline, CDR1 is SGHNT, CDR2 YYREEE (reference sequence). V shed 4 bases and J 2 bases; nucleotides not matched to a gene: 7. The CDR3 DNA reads TGTGCCAGCAGCACCATGACAGGGGGCGTCACAGATACGCAGTATTTT. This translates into CASSTMTGGVTDTQYF.

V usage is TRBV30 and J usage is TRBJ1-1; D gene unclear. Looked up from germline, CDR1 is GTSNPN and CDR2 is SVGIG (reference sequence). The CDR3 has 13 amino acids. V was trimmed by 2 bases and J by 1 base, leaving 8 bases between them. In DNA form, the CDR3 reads TGTGCCTGGAGTCCGGTAGCGAACACTGAAGCTTTCTTT. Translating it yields CAWSPVANTEAFF.

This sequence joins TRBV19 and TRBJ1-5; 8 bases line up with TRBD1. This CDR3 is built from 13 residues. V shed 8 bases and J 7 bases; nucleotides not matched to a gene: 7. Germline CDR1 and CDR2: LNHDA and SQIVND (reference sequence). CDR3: CASADRVGQPQHF. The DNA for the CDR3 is TGTGCCAGTGCGGACAGGGTTGGGCAGCCCCAGCATTTT.

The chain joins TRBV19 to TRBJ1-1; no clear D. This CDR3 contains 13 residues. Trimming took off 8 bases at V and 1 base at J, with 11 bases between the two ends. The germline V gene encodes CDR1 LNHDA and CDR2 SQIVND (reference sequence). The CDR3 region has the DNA TGTGCCAGTTCTACTTCGAAGAACACTGAAGCTTTCTTT. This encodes CASSTSKNTEAFF.

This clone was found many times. DNA for the CDR3: TGTGCCAGCAGCCCCTGGGGCGGAAGGAACTATGGCTACACCTTC. As protein: CASSPWGGRNYGYTF. This chain links TRBV7-8 with TRBJ1-2; D possibly corresponds to TRBD1 (5 bases). The CDR3 consists of 15 residues. Germline lookup yields CDR1 SGHVS and CDR2 FQNEAQ. The V and J ends lost 5 bases and 2 bases respectively, with 15 bases between them.

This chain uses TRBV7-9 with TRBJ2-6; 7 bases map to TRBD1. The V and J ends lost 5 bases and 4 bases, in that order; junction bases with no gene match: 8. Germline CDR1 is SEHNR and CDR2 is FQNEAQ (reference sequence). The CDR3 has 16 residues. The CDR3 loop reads CASSTHRGTGANVLTF. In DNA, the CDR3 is TGTGCCAGCAGCACCCACAGGGGTACGGGGGCCAACGTCCTGACTTTC.

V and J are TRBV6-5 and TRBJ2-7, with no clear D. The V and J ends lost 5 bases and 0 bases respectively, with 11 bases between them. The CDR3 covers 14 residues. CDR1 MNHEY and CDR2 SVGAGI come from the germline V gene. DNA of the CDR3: TGTGCCAGCAGTCCTGCCGGTACCTCCTACGAGCAGTACTTC. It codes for CASSPAGTSYEQYF.

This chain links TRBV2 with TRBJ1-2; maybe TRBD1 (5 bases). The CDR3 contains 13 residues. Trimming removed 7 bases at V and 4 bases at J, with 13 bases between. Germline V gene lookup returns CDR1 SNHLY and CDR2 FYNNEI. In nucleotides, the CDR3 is TGTGCCAGCAAGAGCGAAGGGGTCTATGGCTACACCTTC. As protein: CASKSEGVYGYTF.

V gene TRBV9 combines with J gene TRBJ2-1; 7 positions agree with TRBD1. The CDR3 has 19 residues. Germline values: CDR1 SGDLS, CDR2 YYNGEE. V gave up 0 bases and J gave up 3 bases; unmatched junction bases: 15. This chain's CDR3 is CASSVARGQTSHLYNEQFF. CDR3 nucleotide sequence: TGTGCCAGCAGCGTAGCTCGGGGACAGACCTCCCATCTCTACAATGAGCAGTTCTTC.

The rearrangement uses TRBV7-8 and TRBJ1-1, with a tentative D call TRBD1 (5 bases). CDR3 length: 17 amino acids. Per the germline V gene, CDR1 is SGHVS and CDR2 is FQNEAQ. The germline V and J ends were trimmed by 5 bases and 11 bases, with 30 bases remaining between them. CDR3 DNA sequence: TGTGCCAGCAGCCCGTGGGCCGGGACCGGAGGGTCGGAGGGTGCTTTCTTT. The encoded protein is CASSPWAGTGGSEGAFF.

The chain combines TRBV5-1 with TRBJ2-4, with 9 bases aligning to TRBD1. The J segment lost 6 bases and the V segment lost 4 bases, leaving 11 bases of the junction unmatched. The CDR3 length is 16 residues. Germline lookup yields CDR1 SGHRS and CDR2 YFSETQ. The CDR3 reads CASSPSTGGWGNIQYF. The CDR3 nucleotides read TGCGCCAGCAGCCCCTCTACAGGGGGCTGGGGAAACATTCAGTACTTC.

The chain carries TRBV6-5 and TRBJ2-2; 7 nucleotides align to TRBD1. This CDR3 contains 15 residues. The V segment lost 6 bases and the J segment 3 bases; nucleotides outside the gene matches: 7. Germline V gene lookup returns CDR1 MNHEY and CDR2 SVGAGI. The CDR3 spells CASRTGTVYTGELFF. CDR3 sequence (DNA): TGTGCCAGCAGGACCGGGACAGTTTACACCGGGGAGCTGTTTTTT.

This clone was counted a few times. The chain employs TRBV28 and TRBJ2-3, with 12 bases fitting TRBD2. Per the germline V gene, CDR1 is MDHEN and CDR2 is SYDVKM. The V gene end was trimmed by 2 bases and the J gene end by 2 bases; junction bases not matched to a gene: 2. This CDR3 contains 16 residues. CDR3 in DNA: TGTGCCAGCAGTTTAGGACTAGCGGGGCCCACAGATACGCAGTATTTT. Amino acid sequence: CASSLGLAGPTDTQYF.